This T cell receptor beta chain was recorded in a study of T cell responses to AZD1222 COVID-19 vaccine. CDR3 length equals 14 residues. Trimming cost V 3 bases and J 4 bases, with 12 bases left between them. Germline CDR1 reads MGHDK; CDR2 reads SYGVNS. Findings and limits, study-wide: The span of vaccine-associated CD4 TCRs extended across spike, with dominance at 160-218 and 743-854.

With respect to this clone: Antigen: not known.

Assay: immunoSEQ multiplex PCR; the TCRdb copy retains only in-frame clones and omits some. Among about 75,000 clones listed, roughly 87% were seen once. The sequence was obtained from an adult who received the AZD1222 COVID-19 vaccine. The rearrangement uses TRBV25-1 and TRBJ1-2, with unresolved D. The specimen was peripheral blood, collected 28 days after the second AZD1222 dose. CDR3 amino acids: CASSESTGRYGYTF. The CDR3 coding sequence is TGTGCCAGCAGTGAGTCTACGGGTCGCTATGGCTACACCTTC.